These T cell receptor beta chains were read from a single sample in a study of T cells in Graves' hyperthyroidism and ophthalmopathy. A single record per CDR3 protein comes from TCRdb applying MiXCR to the multiplex PCR reads. Of about 270,000 distinct CDR3 sequences in the sample, around 25% were seen once. Material for sequencing was blood. These receptors all stem from a middle-aged man with Graves' hyperthyroidism that later progressed to Graves' ophthalmopathy. The CDR3 runs from the conserved cysteine through the conserved F or W. The D gene is left open where the match is weak. Some rows have no size entry. The others give once, few or many, or a class for an expanded clone.

abundance: once
d_gene: TRBD1
v_gene: TRBV7-8
j_gene: TRBJ1-5
CDR3nt: TGTGCCAGCAGCTTAGGACTAGGGACAGGGGTCAATCAGCCCCAGCATTTT
CDR3aa: CASSLGLGTGVNQPQHF

abundance: many
d_gene: TRBD1
v_gene: TRBV27
j_gene: TRBJ2-7
CDR3nt: TGTGCCAGCAGCATGACGGACAGGGAAACCTCCTACGAGCAGTACTTC
CDR3aa: CASSMTDRETSYEQYF

abundance: many
d_gene: NA
v_gene: TRBV19
j_gene: TRBJ1-5
CDR3nt: TGTGCCAGTAGTATCCCGCGGGCGGGGCTTGAAGCCCAGCATTTT
CDR3aa: CASSIPRAGLEAQHF

abundance: many
d_gene: NA
v_gene: TRBV19
j_gene: TRBJ1-3
CDR3nt: TGTGCCAGTAGTATTCGGGTAAACTCTGGAAACACCATATATTTT
CDR3aa: CASSIRVNSGNTIYF

abundance: many
d_gene: NA
v_gene: TRBV11-2
j_gene: TRBJ1-1
CDR3nt: TGTGCCAGCACCGGTAGGGGCAAGAACACTGAAGCTTTCTTT
CDR3aa: CASTGRGKNTEAFF

abundance: many
d_gene: NA
v_gene: TRBV25-1
j_gene: TRBJ2-7
CDR3nt: TGTGCCAGCAGTGAATTGAATGGCCCCGGCGAGCAGTACTTC
CDR3aa: CASSELNGPGEQYF

abundance: many
d_gene: NA
v_gene: TRBV18
j_gene: TRBJ1-6
CDR3nt: TGTGCCAGCTCACCAACGATGGGGTTGGGAAACAATTCACCCCTCCACTTT
CDR3aa: CASSPTMGLGNNSPLHF

abundance: many
d_gene: NA
v_gene: TRBV19
j_gene: TRBJ1-5
CDR3nt: TGTGCCAGTACTCCTAGGGGCGGGCGTATCAATCAGCCCCAGCATTTT
CDR3aa: CASTPRGGRINQPQHF

abundance: many
d_gene: TRBD1
v_gene: TRBV27
j_gene: TRBJ2-5
CDR3nt: TGTGCCAGCAGTTTACTAACAGGGGTCGGAGAGACCCAGTACTTC
CDR3aa: CASSLLTGVGETQYF

abundance: many
d_gene: NA
v_gene: TRBV20-1
j_gene: TRBJ2-7
CDR3nt: TGCAGTGCTAGAGATCGGCTAGGTCCCTACGAGCAGTACTTC
CDR3aa: CSARDRLGPYEQYF

abundance: many
d_gene: NA
v_gene: TRBV3-1
j_gene: TRBJ1-5
CDR3nt: TGTGCCAGCAGCCAAACGAGGGGGAACAATCAGCCCCAGCATTTT
CDR3aa: CASSQTRGNNQPQHF

abundance: many
d_gene: TRBD1
v_gene: TRBV6-5
j_gene: TRBJ2-2
CDR3nt: TGTGCCACCATCCCCGGGACAGTGAACACCGGGGAGCTGTTTTTT
CDR3aa: CATIPGTVNTGELFF

abundance: many
d_gene: NA
v_gene: TRBV2
j_gene: TRBJ1-5
CDR3nt: TGTGCCAGCAGTGTGGAAAGGGTCAATCAGCCCCAGCATTTT
CDR3aa: CASSVERVNQPQHF

abundance: many
d_gene: NA
v_gene: TRBV18
j_gene: TRBJ2-5
CDR3nt: TGTGCCAGCTCACCTCAGGGCTACGAGACCCAGTACTTC
CDR3aa: CASSPQGYETQYF

abundance: many
d_gene: NA
v_gene: TRBV5-1
j_gene: TRBJ1-2
CDR3nt: TGCGCCAGCAGCTTGGATCGGAGCTCCGACCCTCATGGCTACACCTTC
CDR3aa: CASSLDRSSDPHGYTF

abundance: NA
d_gene: NA
v_gene: TRBV15
j_gene: TRBJ1-2
CDR3nt: TGTGCCACCAGTAGCGGGACACCTAACTATGGCTACACCTTC
CDR3aa: CATSSGTPNYGYTF

abundance: NA
d_gene: NA
v_gene: TRBV10-3
j_gene: TRBJ1-1
CDR3nt: TGTGCCATCAGAACCGACAGGATGAACACTGAAGTTTTCTTT
CDR3aa: CAIRTDRMNTEVFF

abundance: few
d_gene: TRBD2
v_gene: TRBV20-1
j_gene: TRBJ2-2
CDR3nt: TGCAGTGCTAGAGGTGGTAGCGGGAGGTCCGGGGAGCTGTTTTTT
CDR3aa: CSARGGSGRSGELFF

abundance: many
d_gene: NA
v_gene: TRBV20-1
j_gene: TRBJ2-6
CDR3nt: TGCAGTGCTAGTCCTAGCTCTGGGGCCAACGTCCTGACTTTC
CDR3aa: CSASPSSGANVLTF

abundance: many
d_gene: TRBD1
v_gene: TRBV11-2
j_gene: TRBJ2-7
CDR3nt: TGTGCCAGCAGCTTAGTCGGGACAGGGGGTAACGAGCAGTACTTC
CDR3aa: CASSLVGTGGNEQYF

abundance: many
d_gene: TRBD1
v_gene: TRBV2
j_gene: TRBJ1-5
CDR3nt: TGTGCCAGCAGCTTCGATTCGACAGGGGCTTTCCCCCAGCATTTT
CDR3aa: CASSFDSTGAFPQHF

abundance: few
d_gene: NA
v_gene: TRBV6-2/TRBV6-3
j_gene: TRBJ1-2
CDR3nt: TGTGCCAGCAACATCGGGACGGAAGGCTACACCTTC
CDR3aa: CASNIGTEGYTF

abundance: NA
d_gene: NA
v_gene: TRBV24-1
j_gene: TRBJ1-1
CDR3nt: TGTGCCACCTCCCCAGAAGGGACGGAAGCTTTCTTT
CDR3aa: CATSPEGTEAFF

abundance: NA
d_gene: TRBD2
v_gene: TRBV12-3/TRBV12-4
j_gene: TRBJ2-7
CDR3nt: TGTGCCAGCGGATTCAAATCGACTAGCTCCTACGAGCAATACTTC
CDR3aa: CASGFKSTSSYEQYF

abundance: once
d_gene: NA
v_gene: TRBV24-1
j_gene: TRBJ2-2
CDR3nt: TGTGCCACCAGTTCATGGGGCCCGAACACCGGGGAGCTGTTTTTT
CDR3aa: CATSSWGPNTGELFF

abundance: many
d_gene: NA
v_gene: TRBV3-1
j_gene: TRBJ1-2
CDR3nt: TGTGCCAGCAGCCAAGGACTTGGCTACACCTTC
CDR3aa: CASSQGLGYTF

abundance: many
d_gene: NA
v_gene: TRBV5-1
j_gene: TRBJ2-3
CDR3nt: TGCGCCAGCAGCTTCCCCGATAACACAGATACGCAGTATTTT
CDR3aa: CASSFPDNTDTQYF

abundance: many
d_gene: TRBD1
v_gene: TRBV5-1
j_gene: TRBJ2-5
CDR3nt: TGCGCCAGCAGCCCTGGGACAGGTGAAGAGACCCAGTACTTC
CDR3aa: CASSPGTGEETQYF

abundance: many
d_gene: NA
v_gene: TRBV6-5
j_gene: TRBJ1-2
CDR3nt: TGTGCCAGCAGTCCCTACAGGGCAGGGGGCTACACCTTC
CDR3aa: CASSPYRAGGYTF

abundance: NA
d_gene: NA
v_gene: TRBV12-3/TRBV12-4
j_gene: TRBJ1-1
CDR3nt: TGTGCCAGCAGTTTTTTTGCAAAGGAAGCTTTCTTT
CDR3aa: CASSFFAKEAFF

abundance: many
d_gene: NA
v_gene: TRBV5-5
j_gene: TRBJ1-1
CDR3nt: TGTGCCAGCAGCTTCTCGTTGGCAAACCATGAAGCTTTCTTT
CDR3aa: CASSFSLANHEAFF